This T cell receptor beta chain was sequenced during a study of identical twins (dated by TCRdb to 2016 to 2017). For the wider study: TCR alpha and beta repertoires from monozygotic twins, unrelated adults of various ages and cord blood were deep-sequenced to test whether fetal clonotypes persist. To rule out contamination, the twin experiments were replicated at different times with different library preparation protocols.

Broader findings and caveats from the paper: In beta out-of-frame sequences, excess twin sharing was weaker, because having fewer shared sequences lowered the signal-to-noise ratio. Compared with coincidental sharing between unrelated individuals, out-of-frame TCR alpha sequences shared between twins showed an excess of sequences with low generation probability. Zero-insertion analyses could be partly confounded by invariant T cells such as MAIT and iNKT, though diverse VJ usage argued against such confounding for most clonotypes. Abundant cord blood beta clonotypes carried fewer insertions; young adult naive repertoires showed a weaker similar trend, while memory repertoires showed none. Conclusions relied on cross-sectional statistical analysis, since the same donors could not be followed over many years. Recombination models systematically underestimated out-of-frame TCR alpha sharing in monozygotic twins but agreed with sharing between unrelated individuals.

Only healthy Caucasian donors were included. The twin cohort consisted of three pairs of female monozygotic twins, all aged 18 to 29 years. Miltenyi CD45RO+ enrichment and human naive T-cell isolation kits were used to isolate memory (CD45RO+) and naive T cells from PBMC. The library was generated by 5' RACE. Sequencing was performed on an Illumina HiSeq 2000. A universal primer binding site was added through template switching, and the final cDNA carried a unique molecular identifier so that TCR cDNA molecules could be counted accurately. First-strand cDNA for TCR alpha and beta chains was synthesized from specific primers in the conserved constant-segment region. To control for contamination, every cDNA library carried two barcodes: a SMART-Mk sample barcode plus Illumina barcodes. TruSeq adapter sequences and Illumina sample barcodes were added in two successive PCR steps. The Illumina HiSeq platform was used with custom primers to sequence TCR alpha and beta cDNA libraries. The study's own analysis went as follows. Unique molecular identifiers were extracted from raw reads with MiGEC, and CDR3 positions were determined with MiXCR. For each individual, recombination models were inferred using an EM algorithm with the repgenHMM and IGoR tools. Shared clonotypes were analyzed with the tcR package in R, and sharing was normalized by the product of cloneset sizes. Out-of-frame nonproductive sequences were analyzed to study raw recombination free of thymic and clonal selection effects. TCRdb passed the public sequencing reads through fastp at Q25 and MiXCR, retaining productive beta sequences. Records with the same CDR3 protein are collapsed into one entry carrying the most frequent genes and DNA. These V and J calls originate from TCRdb's pipeline instead of the authors' own analysis. The sample table holds under 300,000 distinct CDR3 sequences, of which about 13% were seen once. The ten top clones hold roughly 3.7% of the sample.

Note on this clonotype: Its antigen specificity is not known. No base qualities exist here, and no much larger clone lies one base off it.

This same sample was also taken into another study, of yellow fever vaccine responses in identical twins. The second study reports: The authors reported that the T cell response to vaccination in identical twins appeared partly convergent and partly personalized. In identical twins, the study followed T cell clones that responded to the vaccine with precision.

The sequenced sample consisted of memory (CD45RO+) T cells sorted from blood. In light of the paper, this sample's cell subset or site label describes: CD45RO+ enriched T cells. This clonotype was obtained from a woman in her late teens or twenties in good health.

The CDR3 is CASSQGRGNEQFF. Here is the DNA: TGCGCCAGCAGCCAGGGGAGAGGCAATGAGCAGTTCTTC. Recombination connected TRBV4-3 to TRBJ2-1; tentative D gene TRBD2, with 5 bases matching. The germline V gene supplies CDR1 LGHNA and CDR2 YSLEER. The CDR3, from cysteine to phenylalanine, totals 13 residues. The sequence is cut down to CDR3 DNA, 39 bases in frame from base 1. V is reduced by 3 bases and J by 6 bases, leaving a spacing of 9 bases between them.